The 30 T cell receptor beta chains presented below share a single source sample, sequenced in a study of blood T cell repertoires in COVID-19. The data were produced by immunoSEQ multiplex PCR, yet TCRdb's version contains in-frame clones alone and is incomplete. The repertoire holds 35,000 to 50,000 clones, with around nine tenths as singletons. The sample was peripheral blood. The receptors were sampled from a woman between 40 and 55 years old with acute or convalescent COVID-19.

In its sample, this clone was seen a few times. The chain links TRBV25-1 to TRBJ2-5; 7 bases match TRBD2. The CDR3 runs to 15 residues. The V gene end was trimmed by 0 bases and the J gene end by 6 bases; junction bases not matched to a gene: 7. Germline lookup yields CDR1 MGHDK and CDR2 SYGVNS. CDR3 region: CASSEYTGGSKTQYF. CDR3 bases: TGTGCCAGCAGTGAATATACGGGGGGATCGAAGACCCAGTACTTC.

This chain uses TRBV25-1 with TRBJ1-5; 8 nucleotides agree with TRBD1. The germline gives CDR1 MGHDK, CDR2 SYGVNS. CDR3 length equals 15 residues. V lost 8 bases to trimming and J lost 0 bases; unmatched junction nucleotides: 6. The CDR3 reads CASSGGSGSNQPQHF. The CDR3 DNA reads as TGTGCCAGCTCAGGGGGCTCGGGTAGCAATCAGCCCCAGCATTTT.

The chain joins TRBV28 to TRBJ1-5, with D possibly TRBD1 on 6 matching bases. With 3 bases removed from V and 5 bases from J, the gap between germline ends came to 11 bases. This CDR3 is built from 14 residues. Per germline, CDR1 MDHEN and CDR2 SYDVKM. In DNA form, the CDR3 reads TGTGCCAGCAGTTTTGACAGGTACCATCAGCCCCAGCATTTT. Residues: CASSFDRYHQPQHF.

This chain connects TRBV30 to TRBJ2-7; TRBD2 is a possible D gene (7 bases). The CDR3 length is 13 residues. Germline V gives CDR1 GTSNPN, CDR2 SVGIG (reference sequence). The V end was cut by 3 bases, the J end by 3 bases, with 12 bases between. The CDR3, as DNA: TGTGCCTGGAGGAGGGGGGGGAACTACGAGCAGTACTTC. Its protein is CAWRRGGNYEQYF. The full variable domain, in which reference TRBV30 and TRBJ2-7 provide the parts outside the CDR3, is SQTIHQWPATLVQPVGSPLSLECTVEGTSNPNLYWYRQAAGRGLQLLFYSVGIGQISSEVPQNLSASRPQDRQFILSSKKLLLSDSGFYLCAWRRGGNYEQYFGPGTRLTVT.

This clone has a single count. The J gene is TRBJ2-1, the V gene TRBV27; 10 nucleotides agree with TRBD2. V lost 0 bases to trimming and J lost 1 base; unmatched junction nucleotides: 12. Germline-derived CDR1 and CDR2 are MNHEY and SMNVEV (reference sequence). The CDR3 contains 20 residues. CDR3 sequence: CASSLSGGLAGAVSYNEQFF. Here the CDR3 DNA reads TGTGCCAGCAGTTTATCGGGCGGGCTAGCGGGAGCCGTATCCTACAATGAGCAGTTCTTC.

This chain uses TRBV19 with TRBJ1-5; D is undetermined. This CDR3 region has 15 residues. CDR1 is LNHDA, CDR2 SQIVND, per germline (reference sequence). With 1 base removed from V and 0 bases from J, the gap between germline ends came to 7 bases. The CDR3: CASSIGGYSNQPQHF. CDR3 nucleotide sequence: TGTGCCAGTAGTATAGGAGGATATAGCAATCAGCCCCAGCATTTT.

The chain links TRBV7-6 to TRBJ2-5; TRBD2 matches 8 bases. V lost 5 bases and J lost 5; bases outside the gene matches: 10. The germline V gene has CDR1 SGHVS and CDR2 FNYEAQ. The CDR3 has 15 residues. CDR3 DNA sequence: TGTGCCAGCAGCGGAATCCTAGCGGGCCGGGAGACCCAGTACTTC. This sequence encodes CASSGILAGRETQYF.

The CDR3 reads CASSENPVPNTEAFF. Here the CDR3 DNA reads TGTGCCAGCAGTGAAAACCCAGTTCCGAACACTGAAGCTTTCTTT. The chain links TRBV2 to TRBJ1-1; D unclear. The CDR3 covers 15 residues. The V end lost 2 bases, the J end lost 1 base, and 11 bases lay between the germline ends. Per germline, CDR1 SNHLY and CDR2 FYNNEI.

CDR3 sequence reads: CASSPAQGVLDEQFF. The CDR3 nucleotides read TGTGCCAGCAGCCCCGCGCAGGGCGTACTCGATGAGCAGTTCTTC. This chain connects TRBV7-3 to TRBJ2-1; D is perhaps TRBD1 (5 bases). Trimming shortened V by 5 bases and J by 8 bases, and 19 bases separated the two germline ends. The CDR3 covers 15 residues. Germline CDR1 and CDR2: SGHTA and FQGTGA.

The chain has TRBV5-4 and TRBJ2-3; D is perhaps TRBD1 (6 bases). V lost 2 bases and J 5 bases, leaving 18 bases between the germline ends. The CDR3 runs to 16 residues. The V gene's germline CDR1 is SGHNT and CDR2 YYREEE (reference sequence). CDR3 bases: TGTGCCAGCAGCTTAACCAGGGGAAGTGGAGGAGATACGCAGTATTTT. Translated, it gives CASSLTRGSGGDTQYF.

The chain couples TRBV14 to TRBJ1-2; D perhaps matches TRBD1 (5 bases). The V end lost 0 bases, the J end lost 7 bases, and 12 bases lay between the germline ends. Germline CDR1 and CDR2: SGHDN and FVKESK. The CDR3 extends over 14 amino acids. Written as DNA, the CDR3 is TGTGCCAGCAGCCAAGATCTCGACAGCCCTGGCTACACCTTC. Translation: CASSQDLDSPGYTF.

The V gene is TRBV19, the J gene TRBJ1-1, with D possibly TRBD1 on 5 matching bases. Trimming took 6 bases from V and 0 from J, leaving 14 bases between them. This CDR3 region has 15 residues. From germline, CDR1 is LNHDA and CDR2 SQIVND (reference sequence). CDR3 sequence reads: CASSPWGGVNTEAFF. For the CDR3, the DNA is TGTGCCAGTAGCCCCTGGGGAGGGGTGAACACTGAAGCTTTCTTT.

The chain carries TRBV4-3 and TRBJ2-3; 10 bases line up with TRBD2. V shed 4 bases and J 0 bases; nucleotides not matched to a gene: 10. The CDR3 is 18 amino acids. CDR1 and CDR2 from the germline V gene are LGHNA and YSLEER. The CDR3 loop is CASSLNSGGSSSTDTQYF. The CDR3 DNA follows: TGCGCCAGCAGCCTAAATAGCGGGGGGAGCTCTAGCACAGATACGCAGTATTTT.

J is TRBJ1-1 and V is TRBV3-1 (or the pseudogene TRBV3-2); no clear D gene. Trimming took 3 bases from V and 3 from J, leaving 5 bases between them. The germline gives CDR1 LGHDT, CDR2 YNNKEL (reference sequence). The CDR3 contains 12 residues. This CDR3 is CASSQGYTEAFF. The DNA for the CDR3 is TGTGCCAGCAGCCAGGGCTACACTGAAGCTTTCTTT.

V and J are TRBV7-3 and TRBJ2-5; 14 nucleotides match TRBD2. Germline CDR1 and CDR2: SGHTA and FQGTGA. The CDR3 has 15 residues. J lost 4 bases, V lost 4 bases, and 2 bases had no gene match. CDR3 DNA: TGTGCCAGCAGCTGGACTAGCGGGGGGTTAGAGACCCAGTACTTC. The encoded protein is CASSWTSGGLETQYF.

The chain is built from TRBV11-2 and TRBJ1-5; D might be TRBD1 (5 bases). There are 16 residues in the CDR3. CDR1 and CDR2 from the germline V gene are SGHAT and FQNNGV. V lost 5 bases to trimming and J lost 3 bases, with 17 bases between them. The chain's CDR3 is CASSPPTHRHNQPQHF. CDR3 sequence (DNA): TGTGCCAGCAGCCCCCCTACCCACAGGCACAATCAGCCCCAGCATTTT.

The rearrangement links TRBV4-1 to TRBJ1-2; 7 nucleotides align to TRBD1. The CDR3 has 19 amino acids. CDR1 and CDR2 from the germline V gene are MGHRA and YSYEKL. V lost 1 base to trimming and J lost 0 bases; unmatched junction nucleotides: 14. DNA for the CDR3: TGCGCCAGCAGCCAAGCTCGTTACGACAGGGTCATTGCTAACTATGGCTACACCTTC. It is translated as CASSQARYDRVIANYGYTF.

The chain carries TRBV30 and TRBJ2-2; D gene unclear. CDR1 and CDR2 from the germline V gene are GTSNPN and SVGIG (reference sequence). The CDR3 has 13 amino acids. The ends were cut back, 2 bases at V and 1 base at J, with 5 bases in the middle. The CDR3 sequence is CAWSQVNTGELFF. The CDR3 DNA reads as TGTGCCTGGAGTCAGGTGAACACCGGGGAGCTGTTTTTT.

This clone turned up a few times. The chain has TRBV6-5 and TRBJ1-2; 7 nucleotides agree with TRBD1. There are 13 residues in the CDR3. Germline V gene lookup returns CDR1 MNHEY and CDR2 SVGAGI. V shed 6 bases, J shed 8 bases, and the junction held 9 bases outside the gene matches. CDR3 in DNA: TGTGCCAGCAGGGGACAGAGCGTCAGAGGCTACACCTTC. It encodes CASRGQSVRGYTF.

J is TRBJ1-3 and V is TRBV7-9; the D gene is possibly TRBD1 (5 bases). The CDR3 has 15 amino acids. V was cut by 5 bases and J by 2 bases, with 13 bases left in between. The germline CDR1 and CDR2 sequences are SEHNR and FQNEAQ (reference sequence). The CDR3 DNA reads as TGTGCCAGCAGCCCTCCGGCAGGGACTGGAAACACCATATATTTT. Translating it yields CASSPPAGTGNTIYF.

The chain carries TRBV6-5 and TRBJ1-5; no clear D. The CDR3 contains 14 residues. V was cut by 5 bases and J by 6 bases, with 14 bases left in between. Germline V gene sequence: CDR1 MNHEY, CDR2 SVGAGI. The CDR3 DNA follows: TGTGCCAGCAGTACCGGGGTCGGCCGTCAGCCCCAGCATTTT. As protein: CASSTGVGRQPQHF.

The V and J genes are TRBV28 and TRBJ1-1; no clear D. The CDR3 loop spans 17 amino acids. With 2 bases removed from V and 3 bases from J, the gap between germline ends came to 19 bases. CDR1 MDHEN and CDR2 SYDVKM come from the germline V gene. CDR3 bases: TGTGCCAGCAGTTTAGGGCAGGTTTGGCCGCGATACACTGAAGCTTTCTTT. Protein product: CASSLGQVWPRYTEAFF. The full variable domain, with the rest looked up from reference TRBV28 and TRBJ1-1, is DVKVTQSSRYLVKRTGEKVFLECVQDMDHENMFWYRQDPGLGLRLIYFSYDVKMKEKGDIPEGYSVSREKKERFSLILESASTNQTSMYLCASSLGQVWPRYTEAFFGQGTRLTVV.

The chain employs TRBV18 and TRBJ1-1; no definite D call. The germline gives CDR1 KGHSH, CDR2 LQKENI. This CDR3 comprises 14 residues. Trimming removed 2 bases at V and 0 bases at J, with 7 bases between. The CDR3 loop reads CASSPTVMNTEAFF. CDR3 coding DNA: TGTGCCAGCTCACCAACGGTCATGAACACTGAAGCTTTCTTT.

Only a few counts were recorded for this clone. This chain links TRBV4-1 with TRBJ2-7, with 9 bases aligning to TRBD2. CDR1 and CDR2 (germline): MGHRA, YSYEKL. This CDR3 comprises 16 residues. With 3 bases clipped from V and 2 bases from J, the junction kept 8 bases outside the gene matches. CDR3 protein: CASSQLAGVPPYEQYF. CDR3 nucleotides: TGCGCCAGCAGCCAGTTAGCGGGAGTTCCCCCCTACGAGCAGTACTTC.

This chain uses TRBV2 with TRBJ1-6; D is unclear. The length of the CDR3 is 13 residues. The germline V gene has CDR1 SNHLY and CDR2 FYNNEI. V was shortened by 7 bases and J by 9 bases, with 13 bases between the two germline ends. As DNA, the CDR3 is TGTGCCAGCAATCCCGCAGTTTCTTCACCCCTCCACTTT. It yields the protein CASNPAVSSPLHF.

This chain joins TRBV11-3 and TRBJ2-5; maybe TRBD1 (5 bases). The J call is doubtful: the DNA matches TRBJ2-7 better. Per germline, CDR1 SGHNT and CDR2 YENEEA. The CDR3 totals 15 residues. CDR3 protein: CASSLGAGPSYEQYF. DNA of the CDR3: TGTGCCAGCAGCTTAGGTGCAGGGCCTTCCTACGAGCAGTACTTC.

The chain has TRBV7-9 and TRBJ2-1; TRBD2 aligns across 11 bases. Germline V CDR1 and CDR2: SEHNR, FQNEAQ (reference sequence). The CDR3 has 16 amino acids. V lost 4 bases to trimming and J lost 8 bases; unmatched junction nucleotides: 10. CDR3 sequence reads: CASSSILSGGADEQFF. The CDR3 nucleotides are TGTGCCAGCAGCTCAATCCTTAGCGGGGGGGCTGATGAGCAGTTCTTC.

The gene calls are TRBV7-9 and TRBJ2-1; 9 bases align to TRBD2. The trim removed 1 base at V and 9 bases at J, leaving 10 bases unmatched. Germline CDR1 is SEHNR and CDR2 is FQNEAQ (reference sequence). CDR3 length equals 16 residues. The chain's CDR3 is CASSLGVLAGVIEQFF. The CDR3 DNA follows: TGTGCCAGCAGCTTAGGGGTATTAGCGGGAGTGATTGAGCAGTTCTTC.

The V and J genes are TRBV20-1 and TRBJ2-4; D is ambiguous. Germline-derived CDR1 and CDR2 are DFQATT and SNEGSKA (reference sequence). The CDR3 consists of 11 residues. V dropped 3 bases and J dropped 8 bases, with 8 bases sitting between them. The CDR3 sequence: CSASPRDIQYF. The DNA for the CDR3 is TGCAGTGCTAGTCCCCGGGACATTCAGTACTTC.

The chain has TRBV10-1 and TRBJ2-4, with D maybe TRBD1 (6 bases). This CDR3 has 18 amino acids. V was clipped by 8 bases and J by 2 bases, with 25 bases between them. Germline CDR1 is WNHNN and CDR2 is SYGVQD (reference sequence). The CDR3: CASAPDGTLDPSKNIQYF. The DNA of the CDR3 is TGCGCCAGCGCCCCCGACGGGACACTCGATCCTTCCAAAAACATTCAGTACTTC.